These 3 T cell receptor beta chains came from one sample sequenced in a study of blood T cell repertoires in COVID-19. TCRdb's table, derived via immunoSEQ multiplex PCR, lists solely in-frame clones and lacks some. Of some 150,000 clones listed, about nine tenths are singletons. The sample consisted of PBMCs or T cells enriched from blood (not recorded which). These receptor sequences come from a woman under 30 who had recovered from COVID-19.

The rearrangement uses TRBV29-1 and TRBJ2-7; a weak D match, TRBD2 (6 bases). Between the trimmed V and J ends, which lost 3 bases and 6 bases, there was a span of 12 bases. Germline V gives CDR1 SQVTM, CDR2 ANQGSEA. The CDR3 is 12 amino acids. Here the CDR3 DNA reads TGCAGCGTTGAGGGGCCCGGGGGCGAGCAGTACTTC. Protein product: CSVEGPGGEQYF.

V is TRBV4-3 and J is TRBJ2-3; unclear D gene. V was cut by 0 bases and J by 0 bases, with 10 bases left in between. The CDR3 consists of 16 residues. Germline CDR1 is LGHNA and CDR2 is YSLEER. CDR3 sequence (DNA): TGCGCCAGCAGCCAAGATTTAACAACAAGCACAGATACGCAGTATTTT. Translating gives CASSQDLTTSTDTQYF.

The chain joins TRBV15 to TRBJ1-3; tentatively, D is TRBD1 (6 bases). The CDR3 spans 16 residues. Trimming removed 0 bases at V and 1 base at J, with 10 bases between. From germline, CDR1 is LNHNV and CDR2 YYDKDF (reference sequence). CDR3 protein: CATSRDRDTSGNTIYF. The CDR3 DNA follows: TGTGCCACCAGCAGAGACCGGGACACATCTGGAAACACCATATATTTT.